This TCR beta chain was found in a study of CD8 T cells in ankylosing spondylitis. A single record per CDR3 protein comes from TCRdb applying MiXCR to the 5' RACE reads. In the table there are about 360,000 distinct CDR3 sequences, 20% to 25% of which are singletons. In this sample, this clonotype turned up a few times. This sequence was found in a male donor with ankylosing spondylitis or in good health (not recorded which). What was sequenced was blood, either unsorted or a sorted T cell fraction (not recorded which).

CDR3 region: CASSYGGPANTGELFF. In DNA form, the CDR3 reads TGTGCCAGCAGCTACGGGGGCCCCGCGAACACCGGGGAGCTGTTTTTT. The chain combines TRBV7-6 with TRBJ2-2, with D tentatively TRBD1 or TRBD2 (6 bases each). Trimming shortened V by 4 bases and J by 0 bases, and 12 bases separated the two germline ends. In germline, CDR1 is SGHVS, CDR2 FNYEAQ. The CDR3 runs 16 residues.